This TCR beta chain was recovered during a study of cytomegalovirus exposure and HLA in healthy donors (dated by TCRdb to the late 2010s). Looking at the study overall: In an earlier analysis of 587 of the donors, less than 350 Gb of sequence data and 100 million or so unique TCR beta sequences from roughly 180 million T cells were reported. A later genetic analysis used genome-wide SNP genotypes for 398 of the 666 donors, treating that subset as a discovery cohort. An earlier analysis of several hundred of the donors applied high-throughput TCR beta sequencing to assess whether each TCR beta V gene segment acted as functional or pseudogenic. In addition to the first cohort of several hundred subjects, a separate validation cohort of around 110 different subjects was used. Donor age, sex, ethnicity and CMV serostatus were compiled together with the repertoire data. The study aimed to test whether signatures of past pathogen exposure could be identified by cataloging public T cell receptors. All discovery cohort repertoires had been generated using a single sequencing platform. Typing coverage differed by locus: A, B, C, DRB1 and DQB1 were typed in roughly 620-640 donors, DQA1 in 522, DPA1 in some 570, and DPB1 in just under 490. Both class I and class II loci were covered by HLA typing, at four-digit resolution. Four or five DR-DQ haplotypes were handled as single units for association and clustering because linkage in the cohort was strong. Of the 300 to 500 genotyped donors, less than 85% were placed in the genetic ancestry cluster associated with self-reported Caucasian donors. Using immunosequencing, the study profiled T cell repertoires from 666 subjects and related those repertoires to cytomegalovirus serostatus. The later analysis used no new phenotypic data to find candidate immune exposures, relying instead on TCR beta sequences and their occurrence across donors. An early release covering 500 to 750 HLA-typed donors comprised approximately 290 gigabases of sequencing data and about 90 million unique TCR sequences. To study patterns of TCR occurrence, a later analysis re-analyzed previously published TCR beta repertoires from 550 to 800 donors and added high-resolution HLA genotyping. Among 350 to 400 genotyped donors of the cohort, an average of approximately 240,000 unique TCR beta nucleotide sequences were sequenced per donor, roughly 20% of them non-productive. The study combined high-throughput TCR immunosequencing, statistical association of individual TCRs with disease status, and machine learning to predict cytomegalovirus infection status.

Libraries were made using the immunoSEQ multiplex PCR assay. For the multiplex PCR, a mixture combining 60 forward primers for TCR Vbeta segments and 13 reverse primers for TCR Jbeta segments was used. The CDR3 region of rearranged TCR beta genes was amplified from genomic DNA by a multiplex PCR assay. The amplified TCR beta libraries were sequenced on the Illumina HiSeq System as 87-base-pair reads. The authors' analysis ran thus. In a later analysis, tens of millions of unique TCR beta chains were counted across the 650 to 700 repertoires, and around 10 million of these chains were shared by at least two donors. Raw reads were error-corrected and collapsed into unique sequences by a nearest-neighbor algorithm in which closely related sequences were merged to remove PCR and sequencing errors. Alignment of CDR3 sequences to IMGT reference sequences was used to assign V, D and J gene segments. Each retained sequence needed at least a six-nucleotide match to both a V gene segment and a J gene segment. Rearrangements were classified as productive when the CDR3 lacked stop codons and remained in frame with V and J, and all other rearrangements were classified as non-productive. Following IMGT convention, CDR3 was defined as the stretch from the second conserved V-encoded cysteine up to the conserved J-encoded phenylalanine. Sequences without an unambiguous match to a single V gene segment were excluded from the earlier analysis of several hundred of the donors. An earlier analysis of 587 of the donors called V segments functional above 56.7% productive rearrangements and segregating when the between-donor standard deviation exceeded 5%. A statistical classification framework was built to diagnose cytomegalovirus status from the catalog of TCR beta chain sequences. In a later analysis, TCR nucleotide sequences were compared against IMGT/GENE-DB human TR gene sequences so that V and J genes could be assigned. Using the TCRdist pipeline, a later analysis assigned CDR3 sequences along with most-parsimonious VDJ recombination scenarios. In a later analysis, each TCR beta chain was defined by its CDR3 amino acid sequence together with its V-gene family, and reads without a unique V-gene family were excluded. To address suspected cross-contamination and a sequencing artifact, a later analysis removed 592 highly shared, low-generation-probability nucleotide sequences. In a later analysis, a clonal expansion index for each public chain was calculated from normalized within-repertoire ranks of inferred template counts. Generation probabilities in a later analysis came from a VDJ recombination model fitted to out-of-frame rearrangements, and those results were checked against IGoR. Hypergeometric tests were used in a later analysis to score TCR-TCR, TCR-HLA and TCR-CMV co-occurrence, with a repertoire-size bias correction applied to the TCR pairs. A later analysis estimated false discovery rates by permuting HLA or CMV assignments 20 times. In a later analysis, co-occurring TCRs were grouped using DBSCAN, with TCRdist sequence similarity added in when clustering inside HLA-allele-positive subsets. For co-occurrence clustering, repertoires with fewer than 30,000 or more than 120,000 public chains were excluded, along with roughly five repertoires with anomalous nucleotide sharing. Imported from immuneACCESS, the table was reduced by TCRdb to in-frame sequences with V and J called. These copies leave out some clones; in studies compared against another copy, an unresolved V gene accounts for under half, and the cause of the remainder is not known. That table gives V, J and clone size, and the DNA gave D and trimming. Across this sample there are 85,000 to 120,000 clones, with 60% to 80% seen only once. Of the sample, approximately 2.4% is held by the ten largest clones.

Of note for this clone: Its antigen is unknown. No base quality values were provided; no much bigger clone lies one nucleotide off.

The cohort comprised some 680 healthy bone marrow donors. At the time of sampling, every cohort member was nominally healthy, though immune exposures that went unrecorded were likely present. The donor tested CMV seronegative, placing the donor among the 350 or so seronegative members of the cohort. Every donor gave a peripheral blood sample, and the peripheral blood mononuclear cells from that sample were used for TCR beta sequencing. Genomic DNA extraction from the blood cell samples was performed with the Qiagen DNeasy Blood Extraction Kit. The germline V gene gives CDR1 as SGHTS and CDR2 as YDEGEE. V loses 4 bases at its end and J loses 4 bases; junction bases beyond the gene matches: 6. The CDR3 measures 14 amino acids from cysteine to phenylalanine. Of all the DNA, just the CDR3 is kept, 42 bases in frame from base 1. What the authors observed across the whole study: A total of fewer than 200 TCR beta chains were listed by the study as associated with cytomegalovirus. Compared with equally common non-associated chains, HLA-associated TCR beta chains in a later analysis were more clonally expanded and had lower generation probabilities. A cluster of highly shared sequence variants was judged likely to represent a technical artifact of the sequencing pipeline. An earlier analysis of approximately 600 of the donors showed that most TCR beta V segments appeared in productive rearrangements either about 87% or about 30% of the time, which broadly matched IMGT annotations. Some IMGT-functional V segments, including TRBV6-2 and TRBV6-3, could not be told apart with the 87-base-pair reads, so those segments were excluded. According to a later analysis, parvovirus B19, influenza, CMV and Epstein-Barr virus appeared linked to several top co-occurrence clusters. At a false discovery rate of 0.05, a later analysis linked around 15,000 TCR beta sequences to specific HLA alleles. Compared with the roughly 700-donor mean, donors in an Asian-associated ancestry cluster had fewer N-insertions in productive TCRs, according to a later genetic analysis. Correlated functional status among segregating V segments might be attributable to linkage disequilibrium, but an unknown experimental factor could not be ruled out. Because counts were too low, roughly 18 rarely observed V segments, including chromosome 9 orphons, were left out of the earlier analysis of about 620 of the donors. While some public TCRs were present in many individuals, most TCR sequences turned up only very rarely across donors. Immune exposure information for the cohort was limited to CMV serostatus. In vitro tests confirmed that a few of the cytomegalovirus-associated TCR beta chains recognize cytomegalovirus antigens. According to a later analysis, TCR association rates differed among HLA loci, with DRB1 alleles showing the most associated TCRs and HLA-C alleles showing the fewest. The authors suggested that the approach could potentially be generalized to other disease states and immunological phenotypes. Sequencing depth was assumed to be roughly uniform across donors in the presence/absence analyses, though that assumption may not hold. Because HLA typing was missing for some donors at each locus, association tests included only the typed subset. A later genetic analysis associated a missense DCLRE1C variant with V-gene and J-gene trimming of TCR beta chains, and an independent cohort replicated the association. A later analysis found that most CMV-associated TCR beta chains appeared HLA-restricted, with HLA associations seemingly driven largely by CMV exposure. The classifier was reported to diagnose cytomegalovirus status with high specificity and sensitivity in both the original and validation cohorts. When HLA alleles, especially DR and DQ, strongly co-occurred, attributing TCR associations to individual alleles was difficult. In this cohort, only TCR beta chains were sequenced, and detectable features were limited by the absence of alpha or paired-chain data. A further reported finding was that TCR beta sequences accurately predicted the HLA-A and HLA-B alleles for most subjects in the first cohort.

Sequenced: PBMCs. This clonotype originated in a man in his forties in good health and CMV-seronegative. The chain links TRBV5-8 with TRBJ2-5, and 8 bases in between align with TRBD1. The CDR3 protein is CASSPRTGLETQYF. The DNA reads as follows: TGTGCCAGCAGCCCAAGGACAGGGCTAGAGACCCAGTACTTC.